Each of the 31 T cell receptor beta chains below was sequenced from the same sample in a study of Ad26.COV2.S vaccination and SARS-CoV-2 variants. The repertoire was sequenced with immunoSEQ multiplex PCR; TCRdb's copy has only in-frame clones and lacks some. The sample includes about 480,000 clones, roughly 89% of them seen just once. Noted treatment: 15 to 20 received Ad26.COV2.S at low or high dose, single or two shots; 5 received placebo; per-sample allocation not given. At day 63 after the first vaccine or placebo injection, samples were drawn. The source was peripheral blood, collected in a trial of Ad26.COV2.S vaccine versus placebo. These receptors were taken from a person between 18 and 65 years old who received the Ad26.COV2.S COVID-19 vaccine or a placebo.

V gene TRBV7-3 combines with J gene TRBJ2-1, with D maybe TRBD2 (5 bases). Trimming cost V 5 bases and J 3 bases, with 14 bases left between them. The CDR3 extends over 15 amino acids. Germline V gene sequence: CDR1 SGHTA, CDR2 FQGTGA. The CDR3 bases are TGTGCCAGCAGCCCTCGGAGAGGGAACTACAATGAGCAGTTCTTC. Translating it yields CASSPRRGNYNEQFF.

The CDR3 spells CASSSGTGEYNEQFF. In nucleotides, the CDR3 is TGCGCCAGCAGCTCCGGGACAGGGGAATACAATGAGCAGTTCTTC. This chain uses TRBV5-1 with TRBJ2-1; 10 bases match TRBD1. Germline V gives CDR1 SGHRS, CDR2 YFSETQ. The CDR3 contains 15 residues. V trimming: 3 bases; J trimming: 4 bases; junction bases outside the gene matches: 4.

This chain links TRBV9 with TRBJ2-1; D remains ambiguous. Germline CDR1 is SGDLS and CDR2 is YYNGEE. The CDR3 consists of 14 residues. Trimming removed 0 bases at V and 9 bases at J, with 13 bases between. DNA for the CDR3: TGTGCCAGCAGCGTAGTTCTGGGTCTAGGTGAGCAGTTCTTC. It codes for CASSVVLGLGEQFF.

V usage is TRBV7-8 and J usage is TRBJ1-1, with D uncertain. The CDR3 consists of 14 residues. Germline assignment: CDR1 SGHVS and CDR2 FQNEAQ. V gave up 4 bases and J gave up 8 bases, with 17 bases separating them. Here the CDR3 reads CASSWGRSASEAFF. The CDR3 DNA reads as TGTGCCAGCAGCTGGGGTCGAAGCGCGTCCGAAGCTTTCTTT.

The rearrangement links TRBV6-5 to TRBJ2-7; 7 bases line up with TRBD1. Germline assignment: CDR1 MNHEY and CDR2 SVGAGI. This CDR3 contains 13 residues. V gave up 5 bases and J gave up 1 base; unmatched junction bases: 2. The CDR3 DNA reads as TGTGCCAGCAGTCTGACAGGGTCCTACGAGCAGTACTTC. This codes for CASSLTGSYEQYF.

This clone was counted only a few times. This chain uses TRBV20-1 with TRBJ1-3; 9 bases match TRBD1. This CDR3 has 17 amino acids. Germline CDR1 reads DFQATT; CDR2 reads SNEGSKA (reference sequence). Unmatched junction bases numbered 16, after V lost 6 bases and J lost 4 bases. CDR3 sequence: CSASPGQGGRLGNTIYF. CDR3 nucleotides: TGCAGTGCGAGTCCGGGACAGGGAGGTCGGTTGGGAAACACCATATATTTT.

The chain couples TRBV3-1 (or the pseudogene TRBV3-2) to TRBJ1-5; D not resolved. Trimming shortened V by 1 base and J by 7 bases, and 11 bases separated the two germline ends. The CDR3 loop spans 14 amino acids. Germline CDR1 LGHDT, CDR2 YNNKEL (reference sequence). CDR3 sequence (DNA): TGTGCCAGCAGCCAAGGGAGGGTTAACCAGCCCCAGCATTTT. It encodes CASSQGRVNQPQHF.

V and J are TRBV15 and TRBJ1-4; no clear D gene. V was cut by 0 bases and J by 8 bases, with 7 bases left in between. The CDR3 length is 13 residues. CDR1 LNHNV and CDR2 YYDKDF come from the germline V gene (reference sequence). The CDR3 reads CATSRDSGEKLFF. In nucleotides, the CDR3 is TGTGCCACCAGCAGAGATTCCGGAGAAAAACTGTTTTTT.

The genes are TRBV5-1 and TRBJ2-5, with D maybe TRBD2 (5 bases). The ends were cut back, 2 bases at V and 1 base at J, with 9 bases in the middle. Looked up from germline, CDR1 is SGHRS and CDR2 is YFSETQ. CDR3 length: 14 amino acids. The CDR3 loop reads CASSFGLPQETQYF. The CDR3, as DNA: TGCGCCAGCAGCTTCGGACTCCCCCAAGAGACCCAGTACTTC.

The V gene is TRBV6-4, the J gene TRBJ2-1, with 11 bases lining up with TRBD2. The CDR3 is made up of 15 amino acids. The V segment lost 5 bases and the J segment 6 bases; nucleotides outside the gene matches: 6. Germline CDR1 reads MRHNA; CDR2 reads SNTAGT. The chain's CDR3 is CASSIDGTSGNEQFF. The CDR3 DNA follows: TGTGCCAGCAGTATCGACGGGACTAGCGGCAATGAGCAGTTCTTC.

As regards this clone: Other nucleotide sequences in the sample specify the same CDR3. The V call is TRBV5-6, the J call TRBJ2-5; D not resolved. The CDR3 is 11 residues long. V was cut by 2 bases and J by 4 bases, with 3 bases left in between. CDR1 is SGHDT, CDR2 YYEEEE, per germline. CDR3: CASSLRETQYF. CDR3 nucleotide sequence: TGTGCCAGCAGCTTAAGAGAGACCCAGTACTTC.

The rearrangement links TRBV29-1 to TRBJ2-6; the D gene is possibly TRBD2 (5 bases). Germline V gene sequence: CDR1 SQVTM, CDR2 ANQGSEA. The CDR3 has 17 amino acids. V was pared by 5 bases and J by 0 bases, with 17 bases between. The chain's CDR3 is CSVFGAKEGSGANVLTF. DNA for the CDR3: TGCAGCGTTTTTGGTGCCAAAGAGGGCTCTGGGGCCAACGTCCTGACTTTC. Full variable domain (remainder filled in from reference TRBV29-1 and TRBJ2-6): SAVISQKPSRDICQRGTSLTIQCQVDSQVTMMFWYRQQPGQSLTLIATANQGSEATYESGFVIDKFPISRPNLTFSTLTVSNMSPEDSSIYLCSVFGAKEGSGANVLTFGAGSRLTVL.

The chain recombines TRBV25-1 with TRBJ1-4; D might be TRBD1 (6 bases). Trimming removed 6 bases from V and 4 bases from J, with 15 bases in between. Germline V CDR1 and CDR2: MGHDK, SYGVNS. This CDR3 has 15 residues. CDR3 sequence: CASSEQGLVNEKLFF. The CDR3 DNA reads TGTGCCAGCAGCGAACAGGGACTGGTTAATGAAAAACTGTTTTTT. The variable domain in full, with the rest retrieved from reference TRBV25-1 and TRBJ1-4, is EADIYQTPRYLVIGTGKKITLECSQTMGHDKMYWYQQDPGMELHLIHYSYGVNSTEKGDLSSESTVSRIRTEHFPLTLESARPSHTSQYLCASSEQGLVNEKLFFGSGTQLSVL.

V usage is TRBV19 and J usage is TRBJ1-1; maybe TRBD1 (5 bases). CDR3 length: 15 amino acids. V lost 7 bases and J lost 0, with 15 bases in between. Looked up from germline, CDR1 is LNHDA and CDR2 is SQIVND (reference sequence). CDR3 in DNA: TGTGCCAGTATGCAGGGCCCGATTATGAACACTGAAGCTTTCTTT. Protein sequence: CASMQGPIMNTEAFF.

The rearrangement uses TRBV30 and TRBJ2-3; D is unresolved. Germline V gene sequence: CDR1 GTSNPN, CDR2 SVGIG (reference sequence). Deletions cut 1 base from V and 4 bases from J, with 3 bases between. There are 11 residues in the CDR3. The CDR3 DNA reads TGTGCCTGGAGTGACCCAGATACGCAGTATTTT. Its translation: CAWSDPDTQYF. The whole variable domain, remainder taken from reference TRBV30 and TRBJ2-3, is SQTIHQWPATLVQPVGSPLSLECTVEGTSNPNLYWYRQAAGRGLQLLFYSVGIGQISSEVPQNLSASRPQDRQFILSSKKLLLSDSGFYLCAWSDPDTQYFGPGTRLTVL.

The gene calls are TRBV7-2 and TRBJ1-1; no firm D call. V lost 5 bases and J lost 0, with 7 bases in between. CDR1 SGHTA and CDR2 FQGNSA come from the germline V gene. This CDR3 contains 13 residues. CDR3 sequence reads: CASSPELNTEAFF. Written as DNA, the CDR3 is TGTGCCAGCAGCCCTGAACTGAACACTGAAGCTTTCTTT.

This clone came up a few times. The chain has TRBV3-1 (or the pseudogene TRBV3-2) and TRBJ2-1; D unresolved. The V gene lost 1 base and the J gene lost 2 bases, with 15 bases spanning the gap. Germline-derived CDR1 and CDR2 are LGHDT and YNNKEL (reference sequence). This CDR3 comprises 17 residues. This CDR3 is CASSQAASRNPYNEQFF. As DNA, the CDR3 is TGTGCCAGCAGCCAAGCAGCCTCTAGAAATCCCTACAATGAGCAGTTCTTC.

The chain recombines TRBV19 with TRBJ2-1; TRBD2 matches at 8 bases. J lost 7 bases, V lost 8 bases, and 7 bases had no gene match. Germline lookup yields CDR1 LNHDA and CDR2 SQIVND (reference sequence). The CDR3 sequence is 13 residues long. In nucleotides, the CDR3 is TGTGCCAGTGGGAAGGCTAGCGGGAATGAGCAGTTCTTC. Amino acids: CASGKASGNEQFF.

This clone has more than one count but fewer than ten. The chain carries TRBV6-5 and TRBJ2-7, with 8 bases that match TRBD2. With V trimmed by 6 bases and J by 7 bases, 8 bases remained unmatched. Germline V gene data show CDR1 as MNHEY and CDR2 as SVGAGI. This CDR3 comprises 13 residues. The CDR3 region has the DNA TGTGCCAGCAGATACGGGAGGGGGGGAGAGCAGTACTTC. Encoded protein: CASRYGRGGEQYF.

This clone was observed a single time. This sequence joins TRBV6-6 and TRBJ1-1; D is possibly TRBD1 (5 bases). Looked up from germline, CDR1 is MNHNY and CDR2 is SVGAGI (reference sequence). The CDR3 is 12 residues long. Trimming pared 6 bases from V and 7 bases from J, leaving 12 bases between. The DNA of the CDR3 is TGTGCCAGCAGAAGAGGGGAAAGTGAAGCTTTCTTT. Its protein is CASRRGESEAFF.

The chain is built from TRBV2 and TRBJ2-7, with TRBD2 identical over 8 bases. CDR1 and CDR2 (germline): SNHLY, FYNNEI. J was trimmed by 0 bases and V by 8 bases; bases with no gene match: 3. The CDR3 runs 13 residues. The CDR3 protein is CASQRENSYEQYF. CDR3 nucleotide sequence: TGTGCCAGCCAGCGGGAGAACTCCTACGAGCAGTACTTC.

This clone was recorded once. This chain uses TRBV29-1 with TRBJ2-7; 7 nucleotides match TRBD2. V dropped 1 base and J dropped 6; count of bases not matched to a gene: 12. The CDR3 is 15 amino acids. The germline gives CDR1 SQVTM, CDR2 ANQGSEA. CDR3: CSVEVFVAGVPEQYF. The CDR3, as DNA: TGCAGCGTTGAAGTCTTCGTCGCGGGAGTTCCCGAGCAGTACTTC.

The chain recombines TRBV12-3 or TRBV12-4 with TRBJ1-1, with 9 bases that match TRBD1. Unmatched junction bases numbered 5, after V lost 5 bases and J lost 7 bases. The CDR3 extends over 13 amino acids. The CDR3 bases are TGTGCCAGCAGTCCCGACAGGGGGGTTGAAGCTTTCTTT. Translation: CASSPDRGVEAFF.

The CDR3 DNA reads as TGTGCCAGCTCGGGACAGGGATTAAGCAATCAGCCCCAGCATTTT. Its protein is CASSGQGLSNQPQHF. The chain is built from TRBV2 and TRBJ1-5; TRBD1 matches 9 bases. Germline CDR1 SNHLY, CDR2 FYNNEI. After removal of 8 bases from V and 1 base from J, the junction contained 6 bases not matched to a gene. The CDR3 contains 15 residues.

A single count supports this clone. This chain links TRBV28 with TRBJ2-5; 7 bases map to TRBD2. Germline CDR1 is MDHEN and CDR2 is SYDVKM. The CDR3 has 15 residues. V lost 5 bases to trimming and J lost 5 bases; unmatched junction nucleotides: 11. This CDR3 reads CASSTQRDHLETQYF. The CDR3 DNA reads TGTGCCAGCAGTACCCAGCGGGATCACCTGGAGACCCAGTACTTC.

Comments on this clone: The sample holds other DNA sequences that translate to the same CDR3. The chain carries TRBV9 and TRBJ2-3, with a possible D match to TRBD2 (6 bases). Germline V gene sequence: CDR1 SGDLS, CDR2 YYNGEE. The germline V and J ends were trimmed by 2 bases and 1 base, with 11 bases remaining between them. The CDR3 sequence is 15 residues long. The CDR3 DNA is TGTGCCAGCAGCGTCAGCCCTAGCGGCACAGATACGCAGTATTTT. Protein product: CASSVSPSGTDTQYF.

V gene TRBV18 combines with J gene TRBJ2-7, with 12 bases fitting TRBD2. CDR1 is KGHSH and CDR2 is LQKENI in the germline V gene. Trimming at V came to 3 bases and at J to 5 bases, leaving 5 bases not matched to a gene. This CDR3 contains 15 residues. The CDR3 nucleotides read TGTGCCAGCTCACCTTTGACTAGCGGGAGCAACGAGCAGTACTTC. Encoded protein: CASSPLTSGSNEQYF.

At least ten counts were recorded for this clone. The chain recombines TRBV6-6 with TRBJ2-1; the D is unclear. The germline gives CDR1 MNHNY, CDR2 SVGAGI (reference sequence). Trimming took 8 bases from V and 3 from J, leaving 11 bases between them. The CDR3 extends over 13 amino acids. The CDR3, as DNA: TGTGCCAGCGGACGATACGACTACAATGAGCAGTTCTTC. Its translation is CASGRYDYNEQFF.

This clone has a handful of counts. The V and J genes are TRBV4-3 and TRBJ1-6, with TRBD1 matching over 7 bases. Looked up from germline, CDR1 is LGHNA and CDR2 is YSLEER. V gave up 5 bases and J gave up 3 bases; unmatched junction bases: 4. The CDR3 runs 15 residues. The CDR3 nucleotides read TGCGCCAGCAGCGCCGACAGGGTCTATAATTCACCCCTCCACTTT. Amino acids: CASSADRVYNSPLHF.

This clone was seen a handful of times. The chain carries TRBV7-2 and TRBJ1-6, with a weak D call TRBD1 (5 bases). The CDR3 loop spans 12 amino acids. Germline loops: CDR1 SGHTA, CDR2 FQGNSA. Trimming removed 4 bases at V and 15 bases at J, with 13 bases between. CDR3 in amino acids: CASSSLGRLLHF. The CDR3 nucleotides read TGTGCCAGCAGCTCCTTGGGACGCCTCCTCCACTTT.

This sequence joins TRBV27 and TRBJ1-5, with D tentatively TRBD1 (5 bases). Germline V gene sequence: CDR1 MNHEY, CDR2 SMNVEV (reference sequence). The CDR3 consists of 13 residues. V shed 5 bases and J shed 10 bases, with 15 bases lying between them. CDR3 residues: CASSPRGEGPQHF. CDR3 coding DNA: TGTGCCAGCAGTCCCCGGGGGGAAGGTCCCCAGCATTTT.